This T cell receptor (beta chain) was identified in a study of blood T cell repertoires in COVID-19. Here immunoSEQ multiplex PCR was the method, and the copy in TCRdb shows in-frame clones only, minus some. The table lists over 200,000 clones, nearly 90% of them singletons. The CDR3 is 13 residues long. V trimming: 3 bases; J trimming: 6 bases; junction bases outside the gene matches: 2. Germline loops: CDR1 SGHRS, CDR2 YFSETQ. Cohort 3 recovery required two negative PCRs, clearance, or symptom resolution. As for this clone: The same CDR3 is also encoded by other DNA sequences in this sample.

The specimen sequenced was PBMCs or T cells enriched from blood (not recorded which). This TCR came from a young man who had recovered from COVID-19. The chain employs TRBV5-1 and TRBJ1-2, with 10 bases aligning to TRBD1. CDR3: CASSSGQGNGYTF. CDR3 nucleotides: TGCGCCAGCAGCTCGGGACAGGGGAATGGCTACACCTTC.